The source of this TCR beta chain is a study of blood T cells in healthy people across ages. Trimming cost V 0 bases and J 11 bases; bases outside gene matches: 9. The CDR3 is 14 amino acids. In germline, CDR1 is LGHNA, CDR2 YSLEER. Using a J-beta primer mix together with a sample-barcoded 5' primer, a second PCR was run for about 6 to 11 cycles. Each TCR beta cDNA got a 12-nucleotide random molecular identifier. TCRdb independently ran MiXCR on the 5' RACE reads; one entry per CDR3 protein. The top ten clones hold approximately 3.3% of a sample with 550,000 to 650,000 distinct CDR3 sequences, approximately 26% of them seen once. These records were also assigned to another study, of T cells of mothers and their children.

Material: blood. This sequence originates from a boy aged 2 to 9 in good health. This chain uses TRBV4-3 with TRBJ2-5; 7 nucleotides line up with TRBD2. The CDR3 DNA follows: TGCGCCAGCAGCCAAGAACCGGGGGGTGGGGAGCAGTACTTC. Amino acids: CASSQEPGGGEQYF.